This T cell receptor beta chain was captured by sequencing in a study of shared clonotypes between healthy human individuals (dated by TCRdb to 2019 to 2021). Background on the whole study: The cohort included a few men and two women between 18 and 49 years of age. To increase sequencing depth and limit assay-specific biases, TCR repertoire library preparation and sequencing were carried out by different laboratories using diverse techniques. Between about 0.8 and 9 billion PBMCs per donor were obtained by leukapheresis. For each donor, CD4 naive and CD4 memory were each given three plates, CD8 naive was given two plates, and CD8 memory was given one plate. Blood TCR repertoires of four to six healthy adults were deeply sequenced to estimate repertoire size and the extent of clonotype sharing between individuals.

Using the deep immunoSEQ assay, TCR CDR3 regions were amplified from genomic DNA by multiplex PCR. Extracted genomic DNA from each cell subset was spread evenly across all wells of several immunoSEQ 96-well plates, with each plate serving as a replicate. Each replicate PCR for sorted subsets received around 0.2 ug genomic DNA, equal to roughly 30,000 T cell genomes. Purified libraries were quantified with a Qubit 3.0 fluorometer, sized on a Bioanalyzer 2100, and re-quantified with the KAPA Library Quantification kit. Every immunoSEQ 96-well plate was sequenced on a dedicated single-read 150-cycle Illumina NextSeq 550 flow cell. The authors processed their data as follows. Because only junctional sequences without quality scores were contained in the immunoSEQ output, filtering matching that applied to full-length reads could not be performed. To assign V/J genes and CDR3, sequences were annotated using PyIR, a Python wrapper for IgBLAST v1.9, with IMGT germline references. Any read was removed if the V/J assignment was weak (E-value above 1e-6), the CDR3 was missing, or the read contained stop codons, out-of-frame junctions, or ambiguous translated residues. A V3J clonotype was defined by an identical inferred V gene, J gene, and CDR3 amino acid sequence. Percentage overlap between repertoires was calculated by dividing the number of shared unique clonotypes by the size of the smaller repertoire. Richness of each repertoire was evaluated using RTK rarefaction, the Chao1 estimator, and Recon v2.1 estimates of unobserved clonotypes. Generation probabilities for all TCRbeta clonotypes obtained by the gDNA method from a handful of donors were computed using OLGA. Held by TCRdb, this immuneACCESS table contains in-frame sequences only and omits some clones. Under half of the omission traces to an unresolved V gene where checked; the cause of the rest is unknown. D and trimming come from the DNA, and the V and J calls and clone size come from that table. This sample is represented by 550,000 to 700,000 clones; roughly 73% of them were singletons. Of the sample, about 1.8% is held by the ten largest clones.

Summary of the overall study and its limitations: Naive subsets generally had larger estimated clonotype richness than memory subsets did. Only blood was sampled, and tissue TCR repertoires likely differ from those in blood. Even with the large sequencing depth, rarefaction of the sorted-subset datasets indicated that sequencing was incomplete. The genetic and exposure-history diversity represented was limited by the small number of donors. Higher generation probabilities were observed for clonotypes shared by all four sorted-subset donors than for non-shared clonotypes. Based on pairwise subsampling, the degree of clonotype sharing among donors was expected to be affected by sequencing depth. Across several donors, roughly 5.4% of naive CD4, 3% to 4% of naive CD8, roughly 2.2% of memory CD4, and about 0.44% of memory CD8 clonotypes were shared.

The donors were healthy, HIV-negative adults who had no recently reported acute infections or vaccinations. Every donor was a Caucasian adult living in Nashville, Tennessee, USA. CD4+ T cells were enriched through magnetic negative selection, after which naive cells were positively selected on CD45RA and the remaining negative fraction served as the memory subset. After blood collection by leukapheresis, PBMCs were isolated using Ficoll-Histopaque density gradient centrifugation and then cryopreserved in the vapor phase of liquid nitrogen. Analytical flow cytometry was used to check the purity and quantity of each magnetically sorted T cell population. From each sorted fraction, genomic DNA was isolated and quantified by UV absorbance on a Nanodrop 2000c. Turning to this clone: Its antigen has not been determined. Base qualities are not recorded, but no much larger clone differs from it by a single base.

V lost 4 bases and J lost 3 bases; the stretch between them is 10 bases long. Measured from the cysteine to the phenylalanine, the CDR3 is 13 residues long. Only the CDR3 DNA stays, 39 bases, in frame from base 1. CDR1 SGHRS and CDR2 YFSETQ were looked up in the germline V gene. This TCR derives from a woman aged 25 to 39 in good health. The specimen sequenced was memory CD4+ T cells sorted from blood. The cell subset or site label, read with the paper, signifies: CD45RA-negative fraction. The V and J genes are TRBV5-1 and TRBJ2-5; the D gene is unclear. The CDR3 amino acid sequence is: CASSPDWEETQYF. The DNA sequence is TGCGCCAGCAGCCCCGACTGGGAAGAGACCCAGTACTTC.